A selection of T cell receptor beta chains follows, all from one sample in a study of tumor and adjacent non-tumor tissue in lung cancer. Each CDR3 protein is one row after TCRdb ran MiXCR on the multiplex PCR reads. The sample carries about 120,000 distinct CDR3 sequences, roughly 64% recorded once. Material: lung tumor tissue. The receptors here all came from a man between 25 and 39 years old with non-small cell lung cancer. Both conserved end residues are part of each CDR3. A D gene is named only where the DNA matches it firmly. For some rows the clone size is stated as once, few or many, or as a class when expanded; others skip it.

>TRBJ1-2|TRBV6-5|.|.
CASRDTEFGYTF
TGTGCCAGCAGAGATACAGAGTTCGGCTACACCTTC
>TRBJ2-5|TRBV11-2|.|.
CASSFGISESQYF
TGTGCCAGCAGCTTCGGCATTTCAGAGAGCCAGTACTTC
>TRBJ2-1|TRBV11-2|.|once
CASSLYAGASCIEQFF
TGTGCCAGCAGTTTATATGCTGGCGCGTCCTGCATTGAGCAGTTCTTC
>TRBJ1-1|TRBV11-3|TRBD1|.
CTSNTGQGDTEAFF
TGTACCAGCAACACGGGACAGGGAGACACTGAAGCTTTCTTT
>TRBJ1-3|TRBV11-2|.|many
CASSLGGPRLVSGNTIYF
TGTGCCAGCAGCTTAGGAGGGCCGCGATTAGTCTCTGGAAACACCATATATTTT
>TRBJ2-2|TRBV5-1|.|.
CASSFGGIGTGELFF
TGCGCCAGCAGCTTCGGAGGGATCGGCACCGGGGAGCTGTTTTTT
>TRBJ1-2|TRBV29-1|TRBD1|.
CSVDVTGVILGSYTF
TGCAGCGTTGATGTGACAGGGGTGATCCTGGGAAGCTACACCTTC
>TRBJ2-1|TRBV7-8|.|.
CASSSVQVGLGSYNGQFF
TGTGCCAGCAGCTCAGTCCAGGTTGGACTGGGCTCCTACAATGGGCAGTTCTTC
>TRBJ2-7|TRBV29-1|.|once
CIVAPSRYEQYF
TGCATCGTGGCCCCGAGCCGTTACGAGCAGTACTTC
>TRBJ2-7|TRBV6-2/TRBV6-3|.|many
CASSPLVGGEYEQYF
TGTGCCAGCAGTCCACTTGTGGGGGGAGAATACGAGCAGTACTTC
>TRBJ1-5|TRBV4-3|.|many
CASSQEVQANTQHF
TGCGCCAGCAGCCAAGAAGTACAGGCGAATACCCAGCATTTT
>TRBJ2-3|TRBV10-3|.|.
CAIIPQGTTDTHYF
TGTGCCATCATACCTCAGGGTACTACAGATACGCACTATTTT
>TRBJ1-5|TRBV20-1|.|many
CSAWGVNQPQHF
TGCAGTGCTTGGGGGGTAAATCAGCCCCAGCATTTT
>TRBJ1-4|TRBV5-4|TRBD1|.
CASNPGQSNEKLFF
TGTGCTAGCAACCCGGGACAGAGTAATGAAAAACTGTTTTTT
>TRBJ2-7|TRBV6-2/TRBV6-3|TRBD2|many
CASSWGLAGVSEQYF
TGTGCCAGCAGTTGGGGACTAGCGGGGGTTTCGGAGCAGTACTTC
>TRBJ2-7|TRBV11-2|.|.
CASSLASFEQYF
TGTGCCAGCAGCTTAGCCTCCTTCGAGCAGTACTTC
>TRBJ2-1|TRBV11-3|.|.
CASNLGSGLYNEQFF
TGTGCCAGCAACTTAGGTAGCGGACTCTATAATGAGCAGTTCTTC